A single sample is the source of the 24 T cell receptor beta chains below, sequenced in a study of T cells in Graves' hyperthyroidism and ophthalmopathy. Researchers amplified the TCR beta CDR3 regions from RNA transcripts. During a first-round RT-PCR of the TCR CDR3, the HTBI primer set was used. TCRdb re-derived calls from the multiplex PCR reads in MiXCR, one entry per CDR3 protein. The sample lists some 510,000 distinct CDR3 sequences; roughly 20% were seen once. The sequencing input was blood. These receptor sequences come from a man between 18 and 29 years old with Graves' hyperthyroidism.

This clonotype was detected ten times or more. J is TRBJ1-1 and V is TRBV12-3 or TRBV12-4; D uncertain. The V and J ends lost 5 bases and 0 bases respectively, with 13 bases between them. The CDR3 is 15 residues long. This CDR3 is CASSPPDGMNTEAFF. CDR3 nucleotide sequence: TGTGCCAGCAGTCCCCCCGACGGCATGAACACTGAAGCTTTCTTT.

This clonotype was recorded at least ten times. The rearrangement links TRBV6-4 to TRBJ1-3, with TRBD1 matching 10 bases. Looked up from germline, CDR1 is MRHNA and CDR2 is SNTAGT. CDR3 size: 17 residues. J lost 0 bases, V lost 4 bases, and 6 bases had no gene match. The CDR3 region has the DNA TGTGCCAGCAGTGCTCGACAGGGGGCCACCTCTGGAAACACCATATATTTT. Amino acid sequence: CASSARQGATSGNTIYF.

This clonotype was detected ten times or more. The chain carries TRBV12-3 or TRBV12-4 and TRBJ2-7; TRBD2 aligns across 11 bases. The CDR3 is 15 amino acids. J lost 2 bases, V lost 7 bases, and 7 bases had no gene match. In nucleotides, the CDR3 is TGTGCCAGCACCATAGGGACTAGCGGTACCTACGAGCAGTACTTC. Translated, it gives CASTIGTSGTYEQYF.

In its sample, this clonotype was seen many times. The rearrangement uses TRBV15 and TRBJ2-7; 9 bases line up with TRBD1. The germline gives CDR1 LNHNV, CDR2 YYDKDF (reference sequence). This CDR3 has 15 amino acids. Trimming at V came to 5 bases and at J to 5 bases, leaving 10 bases not matched to a gene. This CDR3 reads CATSATTGGTDEQYF. In nucleotides, the CDR3 is TGTGCCACCAGCGCAACTACAGGGGGCACCGACGAGCAGTACTTC. The variable domain in full, completed from reference TRBV15 and TRBJ2-7, reads DAMVIQNPRYQVTQFGKPVTLSCSQTLNHNVMYWYQQKSSQAPKLLFHYYDKDFNNEADTPDNFQSRRPNTSFCFLDIRSPGLGDTAMYLCATSATTGGTDEQYFGPGTRLTVT.

This clonotype was seen many times. The chain employs TRBV29-1 and TRBJ2-7, with 9 bases lining up with TRBD1. The length of the CDR3 is 15 residues. Trimming at V came to 6 bases and at J to 0 bases, leaving 9 bases not matched to a gene. Germline V gives CDR1 SQVTM, CDR2 ANQGSEA. The CDR3 loop is CSVDFDRGASYEQYF. Here the CDR3 DNA reads TGCAGCGTCGACTTCGACAGGGGGGCCTCCTACGAGCAGTACTTC.

This clonotype has more than one count but fewer than ten. V and J are TRBV27 and TRBJ2-5; D possibly corresponds to TRBD2 (5 bases). The CDR3 is 13 amino acids. The germline gives CDR1 MNHEY, CDR2 SMNVEV (reference sequence). V was pared by 3 bases and J by 7 bases, with 12 bases between. CDR3 nucleotide sequence: TGTGCCAGCAGTTTTGGTCTCCGGGGGACCCAGTACTTC. Translated: CASSFGLRGTQYF.

This clonotype has at least ten counts. The rearrangement joins TRBV19 to TRBJ1-2; tentative D call: TRBD1 (5 bases). This CDR3 comprises 14 residues. V was shortened by 1 base and J by 2 bases, with 8 bases between the two germline ends. Germline V gene lookup returns CDR1 LNHDA and CDR2 SQIVND (reference sequence). The CDR3 loop is CASSIGTSNYGYTF. The CDR3 coding sequence is TGTGCCAGTAGTATAGGGACATCCAACTATGGCTACACCTTC.

In this sample, this clonotype turned up many times. J is TRBJ1-3 and V is TRBV19; no reliable D call. The CDR3 has 13 residues. Germline values: CDR1 LNHDA, CDR2 SQIVND (reference sequence). Between the trimmed V and J ends, which lost 8 bases and 0 bases, there was a span of 8 bases. Here the CDR3 reads CASHGHSGNTIYF. The CDR3 bases are TGTGCCAGTCACGGGCACTCTGGAAACACCATATATTTT.

This clonotype was seen at least ten times. The V call is TRBV27, the J call TRBJ1-2; D unresolved. Trimming removed 4 bases from V and 4 bases from J, with 16 bases in between. CDR3 size: 15 residues. Germline CDR1 reads MNHEY; CDR2 reads SMNVEV (reference sequence). The CDR3 DNA reads TGTGCCAGCAGTTCGCTATCCGGGGTCTTCTATGGCTACACCTTC. Its protein is CASSSLSGVFYGYTF.

This clonotype occurred many times. This chain connects TRBV7-9 to TRBJ2-7; D tentatively fits TRBD1 or TRBD2 (5 bases each). The CDR3 is 15 residues long. The V gene lost 4 bases and the J gene lost 4 bases, with 17 bases spanning the gap. Germline V gene lookup returns CDR1 SEHNR and CDR2 FQNEAQ (reference sequence). CDR3 protein: CASSSSGTEDYEQYF. The DNA for the CDR3 is TGTGCCAGCAGCTCCTCCGGGACGGAAGATTACGAGCAGTACTTC.

Turning to this clonotype: This clone may be a read error of a much larger clone one base away. V and J are TRBV7-8 and TRBJ2-7, with D unclear. This CDR3 has 17 amino acids. The V end was cut by 4 bases, the J end by 6 bases, with 25 bases between. The germline CDR1 and CDR2 sequences are SGHVS and FQNEAQ. CDR3 DNA: TGTGCCAGCAGCTCCACCTTCGCCATTGACCCCCTTGGCGAGCAGTACTTC. Its translation: CASSSTFAIDPLGEQYF.

This clonotype has a count of ten or more. The germline gene is not matched at one end of the junction; a read error may be the cause. V and J are TRBV6-9 and TRBJ1-5; D is ambiguous. Germline CDR1 and CDR2: MNHGY and SVAAGI. This CDR3 has 11 amino acids. CDR3 amino acids: CASSREQPQHF. DNA of the CDR3: TGCGCCAGCAGTAGAGAACAGCCCCAGCATTTT.

The CDR3: CSAEDRGREQYF. As DNA, the CDR3 is TGCAGTGCGGAGGACAGGGGCCGCGAGCAGTACTTC. The chain joins TRBV20-1 to TRBJ2-7; 9 nucleotides line up with TRBD1. V gave up 6 bases and J gave up 6 bases; unmatched junction bases: 6. Germline CDR1 reads DFQATT; CDR2 reads SNEGSKA (reference sequence). The CDR3 sequence is 12 residues long.

Many counts were recorded for this clonotype. The chain employs TRBV28 and TRBJ2-7, with 10 bases lining up with TRBD2. CDR1 is MDHEN, CDR2 SYDVKM, per germline. The CDR3 consists of 15 residues. V lost 8 bases and J lost 3; bases outside the gene matches: 10. CDR3 sequence reads: CASAVKPSGSYEQYF. The CDR3 nucleotides read TGTGCCAGCGCCGTAAAGCCTAGCGGGAGCTACGAGCAGTACTTC. Based on the CDR3 plus reference TRBV28 and TRBJ2-7, the full variable domain is DVKVTQSSRYLVKRTGEKVFLECVQDMDHENMFWYRQDPGLGLRLIYFSYDVKMKEKGDIPEGYSVSREKKERFSLILESASTNQTSMYLCASAVKPSGSYEQYFGPGTRLTVT.

V and J are TRBV12-3 or TRBV12-4 and TRBJ1-2; TRBD1 might be the D (5 bases). The CDR3 length is 13 residues. Trimming removed 5 bases at V and 6 bases at J, with 13 bases between. CDR3 sequence (DNA): TGTGCCAGCAGTCCCGACAGTCTGAATGGCTACACCTTC. Amino acids: CASSPDSLNGYTF.

This clonotype has ten or more counts. This chain connects TRBV20-1 to TRBJ1-2; D gene ambiguous. The CDR3 is 12 residues long. V was shortened by 3 bases and J by 2 bases, with 7 bases between the two germline ends. The V gene's germline CDR1 is DFQATT and CDR2 SNEGSKA (reference sequence). Here the CDR3 DNA reads TGCAGTGCTAGGGACGTGAACTATGGCTACACCTTC. Its translation: CSARDVNYGYTF.

The rearrangement uses TRBV5-1 and TRBJ2-7; D perhaps matches TRBD1 (6 bases). This CDR3 has 12 residues. CDR1 and CDR2 from the germline V gene are SGHRS and YFSETQ. The V end lost 0 bases, the J end lost 8 bases, and 9 bases lay between the germline ends. The CDR3 DNA follows: TGCGCCAGCAGCTTGGAGACAGGACAGCAGTACTTC. It translates to CASSLETGQQYF.

This chain links TRBV9 with TRBJ1-1; D uncertain. Germline loops: CDR1 SGDLS, CDR2 YYNGEE. The CDR3 runs 13 residues. V was pared by 1 base and J by 4 bases, with 8 bases between. The CDR3 here is CASSVWYFTEAFF. For the CDR3, the DNA is TGTGCCAGCAGCGTATGGTATTTCACTGAAGCTTTCTTT.

This clonotype was observed at least ten times. V usage is TRBV28 and J usage is TRBJ2-6; 8 bases fit TRBD2. Germline trimming cut 8 bases from V and 4 bases from J; bases unmatched to any gene: 13. CDR1 is MDHEN and CDR2 is SYDVKM in the germline V gene. CDR3 length equals 17 residues. The CDR3 nucleotides are TGTGCCAGCTTACCCCCGGGGGGGCGCAGAGGGGCCAACGTCCTGACTTTC. This codes for CASLPPGGRRGANVLTF.

This clonotype was recorded at least ten times. The chain has TRBV27 and TRBJ1-5; 7 nucleotides line up with TRBD1. CDR3 size: 16 residues. Germline V gene lookup returns CDR1 MNHEY and CDR2 SMNVEV (reference sequence). The V and J ends lost 2 bases and 5 bases, in that order; junction bases with no gene match: 9. As DNA, the CDR3 is TGTGCCAGCAGTTTACGCGGCGACAGGGCCCATCAGCCCCAGCATTTT. This encodes CASSLRGDRAHQPQHF.

This clonotype has ten or more counts. The V gene is TRBV28, the J gene TRBJ2-7; tentatively, D is TRBD2 (5 bases). Trimming cost V 3 bases and J 0 bases, with 9 bases left between them. The germline gives CDR1 MDHEN, CDR2 SYDVKM. This CDR3 has 14 amino acids. The CDR3 DNA follows: TGTGCCAGCAGTTTTTGGACTCCCTCCTACGAGCAGTACTTC. Translating gives CASSFWTPSYEQYF.

The sample holds many counts of this clonotype. J is TRBJ1-1 and V is TRBV7-9; D is unclear. Trimming cost V 5 bases and J 7 bases, with 8 bases left between them. This CDR3 is built from 11 residues. Looked up from germline, CDR1 is SEHNR and CDR2 is FQNEAQ (reference sequence). The CDR3 protein is CASSTDGEAFF. The CDR3 DNA reads as TGTGCCAGCAGCACCGACGGTGAAGCTTTCTTT. The variable domain in full, completed from reference TRBV7-9 and TRBJ1-1, reads DTGVSQNPRHKITKRGQNVTFRCDPISEHNRLYWYRQTLGQGPEFLTYFQNEAQLEKSRLLSDRFSAERPKGSFSTLEIQRTEQGDSAMYLCASSTDGEAFFGQGTRLTVV.

Many counts were recorded for this clonotype. CDR3 protein: CAWSPKGTGEQYF. For the CDR3, the DNA is TGTGCCTGGAGCCCTAAAGGGACTGGCGAGCAGTACTTC. V is TRBV30 and J is TRBJ2-7, with a possible D match to TRBD2 (6 bases). The germline V and J ends were trimmed by 3 bases and 6 bases, with 15 bases remaining between them. The CDR3 extends over 13 amino acids. Germline values: CDR1 GTSNPN, CDR2 SVGIG (reference sequence).

The chain links TRBV5-1 to TRBJ2-7, with D possibly being TRBD1 (5 bases). The CDR3 runs 15 residues. Germline assignment: CDR1 SGHRS and CDR2 YFSETQ. V was trimmed by 0 bases and J by 2 bases, leaving 12 bases between them. The CDR3 sequence is CASSLEVTETYEQYF. DNA of the CDR3: TGCGCCAGCAGCTTGGAGGTGACAGAGACCTACGAGCAGTACTTC.